The source of this T cell receptor (beta chain) is a study of Graves' ophthalmopathy and Graves' hyperthyroidism. From RNA, the CDR3 regions of TCR beta chains were amplified and sequenced. RT-PCR was first run with HTBI primers, then multiplex PCR in a second round. A single record per CDR3 protein comes from TCRdb applying MiXCR to the multiplex PCR reads. The table shows just over 600,000 distinct CDR3 sequences, with 22% occurring only once. The ends were cut back, 0 bases at V and 3 bases at J, with 12 bases in the middle. Germline lookup yields CDR1 DFQATT and CDR2 SNEGSKA (reference sequence). The CDR3 spans 14 residues. By definition, stable hyperthyroidism involved no ophthalmopathy within 18 months of follow-up. Clinical symptoms, serum thyroxine, TRAb, thyroid ultrasound and orbital computed tomography determined diagnosis. From fresh peripheral blood, roughly 11 ml in volume, the PBMCs were obtained.

Sequenced material: peripheral blood. V gene TRBV20-1 combines with J gene TRBJ2-7, with D perhaps matching TRBD1 or TRBD2 (6 bases each). This TCR was sampled from a woman under 30 with stable Graves' hyperthyroidism. Some clones in this sample may be carry-over from other donors' samples. CDR3 in DNA: TGCAGTGCTAGAGATAGGGGGGTCAGCTACGAGCAGTACTTC. This codes for CSARDRGVSYEQYF.